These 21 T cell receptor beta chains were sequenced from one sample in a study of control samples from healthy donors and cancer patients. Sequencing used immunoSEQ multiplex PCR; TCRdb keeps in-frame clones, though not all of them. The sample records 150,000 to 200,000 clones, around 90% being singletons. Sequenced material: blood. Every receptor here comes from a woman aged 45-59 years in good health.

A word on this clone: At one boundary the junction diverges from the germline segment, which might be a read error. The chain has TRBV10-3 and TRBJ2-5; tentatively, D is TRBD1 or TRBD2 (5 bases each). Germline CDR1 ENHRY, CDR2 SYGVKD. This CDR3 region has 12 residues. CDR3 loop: CTISPGTETQYF. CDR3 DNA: TGTACCATCAGTCCAGGGACGGAGACCCAGTACTTC.

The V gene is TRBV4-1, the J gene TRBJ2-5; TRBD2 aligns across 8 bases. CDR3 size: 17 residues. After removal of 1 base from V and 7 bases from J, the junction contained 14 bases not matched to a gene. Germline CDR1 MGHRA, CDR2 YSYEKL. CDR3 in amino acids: CASSQGGKRGSRGTQYF. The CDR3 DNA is TGCGCCAGCAGCCAAGGGGGGAAGCGGGGGTCACGGGGGACCCAGTACTTC.

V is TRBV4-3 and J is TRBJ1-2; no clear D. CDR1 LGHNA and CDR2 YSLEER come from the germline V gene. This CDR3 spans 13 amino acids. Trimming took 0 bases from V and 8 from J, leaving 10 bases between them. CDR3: CASSQDGRRGYTF. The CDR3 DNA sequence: TGCGCCAGCAGCCAAGATGGGCGGCGGGGCTACACCTTC.

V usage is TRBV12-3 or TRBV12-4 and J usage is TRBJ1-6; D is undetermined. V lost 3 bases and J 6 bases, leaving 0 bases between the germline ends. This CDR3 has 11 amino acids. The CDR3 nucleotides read TGTGCCAGCAGTTTTAATTCACCCCTCCACTTT. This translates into CASSFNSPLHF.

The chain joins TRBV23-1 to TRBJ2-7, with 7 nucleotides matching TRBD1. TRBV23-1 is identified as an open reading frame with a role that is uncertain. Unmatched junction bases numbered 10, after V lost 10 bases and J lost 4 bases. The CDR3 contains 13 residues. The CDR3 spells CATRVGGGYEQYF. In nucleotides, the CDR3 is TGCGCCACCCGGGTAGGGGGCGGGTACGAGCAGTACTTC.

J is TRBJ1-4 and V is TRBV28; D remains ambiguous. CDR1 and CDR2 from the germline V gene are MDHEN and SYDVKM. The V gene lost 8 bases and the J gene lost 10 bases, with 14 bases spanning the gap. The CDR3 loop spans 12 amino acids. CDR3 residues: CASSINELKLFF. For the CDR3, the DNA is TGTGCCAGCTCAATAAATGAATTAAAACTGTTTTTT.

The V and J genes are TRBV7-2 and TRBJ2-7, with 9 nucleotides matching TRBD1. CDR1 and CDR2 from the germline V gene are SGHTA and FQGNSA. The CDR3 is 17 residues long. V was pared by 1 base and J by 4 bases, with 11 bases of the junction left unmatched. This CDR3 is CASSLGSWRDRAYEQYF. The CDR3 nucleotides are TGTGCCAGCAGCTTAGGGAGTTGGAGGGACAGGGCATACGAGCAGTACTTC.

CDR3 amino acids: CASSPPGQGNSPLHF. The CDR3 nucleotides read TGTGCCAGCAGCCCTCCGGGACAGGGTAATTCACCCCTCCACTTT. The chain uses TRBV5-4 and TRBJ1-6; 9 bases are a match to TRBD1. Germline V gives CDR1 SGHNT, CDR2 YYREEE (reference sequence). The CDR3 has 15 residues. V trimming: 4 bases; J trimming: 6 bases; junction bases outside the gene matches: 5.

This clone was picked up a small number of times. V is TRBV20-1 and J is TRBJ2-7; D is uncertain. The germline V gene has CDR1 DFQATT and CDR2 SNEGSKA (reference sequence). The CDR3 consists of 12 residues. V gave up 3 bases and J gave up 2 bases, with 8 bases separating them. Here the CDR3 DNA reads TGCAGTGCTAGTTCAAGCACCTACGAGCAGTACTTC. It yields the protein CSASSSTYEQYF.

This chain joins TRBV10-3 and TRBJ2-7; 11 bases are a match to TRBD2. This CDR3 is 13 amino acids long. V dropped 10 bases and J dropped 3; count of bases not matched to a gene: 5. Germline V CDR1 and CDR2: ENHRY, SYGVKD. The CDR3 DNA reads TGTGCCACTGGACTAGCGGGTATCTACGAGCAGTACTTC. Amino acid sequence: CATGLAGIYEQYF.

CDR3 protein: CASSRQSSPLHF. The CDR3 coding sequence is TGTGCCAGCAGCAGACAAAGTTCACCCCTCCACTTT. The chain carries TRBV7-2 and TRBJ1-6; D gene uncertain. Between the trimmed V and J ends, which lost 5 bases and 9 bases, there was a span of 8 bases. The CDR3 sequence is 12 residues long. Germline values: CDR1 SGHTA, CDR2 FQGNSA.

DNA for the CDR3: TGCGCCAGCAGCCACCCAGGGGGCGACAGACCCGGGACTGAAGCTTTCTTT. Encoded protein: CASSHPGGDRPGTEAFF. The chain has TRBV4-1 and TRBJ1-1; 8 nucleotides line up with TRBD1. CDR1 is MGHRA and CDR2 is YSYEKL in the germline V gene. The CDR3 length is 17 residues. V dropped 3 bases and J dropped 5; count of bases not matched to a gene: 14.

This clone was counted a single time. CDR3 amino acids: CASSRPTGACYEQYF. The CDR3 DNA reads as TGCGCCAGCAGCCGCCCGACAGGGGCCTGCTACGAGCAGTACTTC. The rearrangement joins TRBV4-3 to TRBJ2-7; 8 positions match TRBD1. V shed 4 bases and J 3 bases; nucleotides not matched to a gene: 8. The CDR3 is 15 residues long. Germline lookup yields CDR1 LGHNA and CDR2 YSLEER.

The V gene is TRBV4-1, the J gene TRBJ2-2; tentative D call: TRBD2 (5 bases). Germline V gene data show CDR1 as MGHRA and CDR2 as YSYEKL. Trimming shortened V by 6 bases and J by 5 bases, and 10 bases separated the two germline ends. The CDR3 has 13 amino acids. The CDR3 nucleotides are TGCGCCAGCAGTTCCCCGGGGACCGGGGAGCTGTTTTTT. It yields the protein CASSSPGTGELFF.

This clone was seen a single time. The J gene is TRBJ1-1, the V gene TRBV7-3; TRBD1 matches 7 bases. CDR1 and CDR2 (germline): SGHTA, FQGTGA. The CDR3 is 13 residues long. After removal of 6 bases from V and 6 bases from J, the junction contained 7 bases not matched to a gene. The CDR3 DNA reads TGTGCCAGCAGTTCGATCCAGGGGGCTGAAGCTTTCTTT. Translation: CASSSIQGAEAFF.

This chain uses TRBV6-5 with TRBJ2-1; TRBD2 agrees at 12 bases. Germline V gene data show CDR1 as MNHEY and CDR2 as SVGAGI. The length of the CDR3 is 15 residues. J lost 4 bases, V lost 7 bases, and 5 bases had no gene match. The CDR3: CASKGLAGLYNEQFF. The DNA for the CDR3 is TGTGCCAGCAAGGGACTAGCGGGCCTTTACAATGAGCAGTTCTTC.

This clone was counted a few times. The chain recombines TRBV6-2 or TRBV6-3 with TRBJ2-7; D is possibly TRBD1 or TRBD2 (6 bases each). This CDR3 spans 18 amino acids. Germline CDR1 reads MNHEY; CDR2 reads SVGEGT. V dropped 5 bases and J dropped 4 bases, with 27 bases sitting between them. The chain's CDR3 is CASSRAYSGAMGKYEQYF. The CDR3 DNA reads TGTGCCAGCAGTCGGGCCTACTCGGGGGCGATGGGGAAGTACGAGCAGTACTTC.

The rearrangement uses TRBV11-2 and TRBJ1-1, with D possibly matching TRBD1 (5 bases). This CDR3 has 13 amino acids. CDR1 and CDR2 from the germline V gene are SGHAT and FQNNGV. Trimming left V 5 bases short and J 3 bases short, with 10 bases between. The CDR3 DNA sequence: TGTGCCAGCAGCGACCCCAGGGACACTGAAGCTTTCTTT. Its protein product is CASSDPRDTEAFF.

This chain's CDR3 is CASSRDTNTEAFF. For the CDR3, the DNA is TGTGCCAGCAGTCGAGACACGAACACTGAAGCTTTCTTT. V usage is TRBV2 and J usage is TRBJ1-1; D is ambiguous. The CDR3 extends over 13 amino acids. The V end lost 5 bases, the J end lost 1 base, and 8 bases lay between the germline ends. Germline loops: CDR1 SNHLY, CDR2 FYNNEI.

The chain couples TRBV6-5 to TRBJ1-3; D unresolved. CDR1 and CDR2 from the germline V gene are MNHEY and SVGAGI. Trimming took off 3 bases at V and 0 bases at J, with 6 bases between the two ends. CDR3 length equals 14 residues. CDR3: CASSYGPSGNTIYF. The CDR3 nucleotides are TGTGCCAGCAGTTATGGTCCCTCTGGAAACACCATATATTTT.

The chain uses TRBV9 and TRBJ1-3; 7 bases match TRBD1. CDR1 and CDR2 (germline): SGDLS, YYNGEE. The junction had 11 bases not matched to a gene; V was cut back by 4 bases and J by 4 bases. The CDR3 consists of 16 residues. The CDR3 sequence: CASSSPGGRRGNTIYF. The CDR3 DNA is TGTGCCAGCAGCTCGCCAGGGGGTCGGAGGGGAAACACCATATATTTT.